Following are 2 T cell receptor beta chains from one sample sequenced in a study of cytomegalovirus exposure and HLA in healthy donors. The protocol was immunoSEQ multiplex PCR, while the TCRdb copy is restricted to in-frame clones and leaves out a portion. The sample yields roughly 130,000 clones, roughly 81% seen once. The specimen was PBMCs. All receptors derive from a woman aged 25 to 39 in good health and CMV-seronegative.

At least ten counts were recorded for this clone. CDR3 protein: CASSSLQGGGPDTQYF. The CDR3 DNA reads as TGCGCCAGCAGCTCGTTACAGGGAGGGGGGCCAGATACGCAGTATTTT. The V and J genes are TRBV5-1 and TRBJ2-3; D may be TRBD2 (7 bases). Trimming left V 3 bases short and J 4 bases short, with 18 bases between. Germline V lookup: CDR1 SGHRS, CDR2 YFSETQ. The CDR3 is made up of 16 amino acids.

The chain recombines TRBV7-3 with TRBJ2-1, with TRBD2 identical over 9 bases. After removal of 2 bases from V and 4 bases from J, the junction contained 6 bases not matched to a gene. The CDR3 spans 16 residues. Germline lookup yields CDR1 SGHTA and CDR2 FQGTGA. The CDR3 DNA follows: TGTGCCAGCAGCTTAGGGAGCGGGGGGACTTACAATGAGCAGTTCTTC. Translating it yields CASSLGSGGTYNEQFF. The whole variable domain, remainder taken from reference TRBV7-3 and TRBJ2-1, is GAGVSQTPSNKVTEKGKYVELRCDPISGHTALYWYRQSLGQGPEFLIYFQGTGAADDSGLPNDRFFAVRPEGSVSTLKIQRTERGDSAVYLCASSLGSGGTYNEQFFGPGTRLTVL.